The next 30 T cell receptor beta chains were all read from a single sample in a study of CD4 and CD8 cells across lung adenocarcinoma regions. TCRdb re-analysed the PCR reads in MiXCR, keeping a single row per CDR3 protein. The repertoire includes approximately 18,000 distinct CDR3 sequences, roughly half of them detected once, and 55% sits in the top ten. Sequenced sample: CD8+ T cells from the center of a lung tumor. These receptors came from a female donor with lung adenocarcinoma. The CD4 and CD8 labels of this study may be unreliable.

This clonotype is a singleton in its sample. Mismatch with germline at one junction end may stem from a read error. The genes are TRBV6-1 and TRBJ2-5; 7 nucleotides match TRBD2. This CDR3 region has 14 residues. In germline, CDR1 is MNHNS, CDR2 SASEGT. The CDR3 here is CASSGAREPETQYF. In DNA, the CDR3 is TGTGCGAGCAGCGGGGCCCGGGAGCCAGAGACCCAGTACTTC.

The chain uses TRBV20-1 and TRBJ2-1; D is perhaps TRBD2 (7 bases). The V end was cut by 6 bases, the J end by 9 bases, with 15 bases between. The CDR3 runs 12 residues. Germline V gene sequence: CDR1 DFQATT, CDR2 SNEGSKA (reference sequence). The CDR3 loop is CSADIAGAEQFF. The CDR3 nucleotides are TGCAGTGCCGACATCGCGGGGGCTGAGCAGTTCTTC.

V usage is TRBV4-3 and J usage is TRBJ2-1; TRBD1 agrees at 9 bases. The J call may be wrong; the DNA end is better matched by TRBJ2-7. This CDR3 region has 15 residues. The germline V gene has CDR1 LGHNA and CDR2 YSLEER. CDR3 sequence reads: CASSLGTGPSYEQYF. CDR3 DNA sequence: TGCGCCAGCAGCCTGGGGACAGGGCCCTCCTACGAGCAGTACTTC.

The chain joins TRBV29-1 to TRBJ2-5, with D uncertain. The V end lost 2 bases, the J end lost 1 base, and 2 bases lay between the germline ends. Per germline, CDR1 SQVTM and CDR2 ANQGSEA. This CDR3 comprises 11 residues. Here the CDR3 reads CSVEIQETQYF. As DNA, the CDR3 is TGCAGCGTTGAAATCCAAGAGACCCAGTACTTC. Complete variable domain (other parts from reference TRBV29-1 and TRBJ2-5): SAVISQKPSRDICQRGTSLTIQCQVDSQVTMMFWYRQQPGQSLTLIATANQGSEATYESGFVIDKFPISRPNLTFSTLTVSNMSPEDSSIYLCSVEIQETQYFGPGTRLLVL.

This chain uses TRBV10-1 with TRBJ2-5; possible D gene TRBD1, 5 bases. The germline V gene encodes CDR1 WNHNN and CDR2 SYGVQD (reference sequence). V shed 3 bases and J shed 11 bases, with 13 bases lying between them. The CDR3 runs to 12 residues. The CDR3 loop is CASSDRETAQYF. The CDR3 region has the DNA TGCGCCAGCAGTGACAGGGAAACGGCGCAGTACTTC.

This chain connects TRBV11-2 to TRBJ2-3, with D uncertain. Between the trimmed V and J ends, which lost 5 bases and 7 bases, there was a span of 7 bases. Per the germline V gene, CDR1 is SGHAT and CDR2 is FQNNGV. The CDR3 covers 11 residues. The CDR3 is CASSPAHTQYF. The CDR3 DNA is TGTGCCAGCAGCCCCGCCCATACGCAGTATTTT.

Of note for this clonotype: The junction differs from germline at one of its ends, possibly a read error. The rearrangement links TRBV6-1 to TRBJ2-5, with 8 positions matching TRBD2. This CDR3 is 17 amino acids long. Germline lookup yields CDR1 MNHNS and CDR2 SASEGT. The CDR3, as DNA: TGTGCCAGCAGTGAGGCCGGGGGGGAACGGTACCAAGAGACCCAGTATTTC. Amino acid sequence: CASSEAGGERYQETQYF.

The rearrangement joins TRBV27 to TRBJ2-3, with a weak D call TRBD1 (5 bases). The J call is in doubt because the DNA end fits TRBJ2-7 better. From germline, CDR1 is MNHEY and CDR2 SMNVEV (reference sequence). This CDR3 region has 15 residues. This chain's CDR3 is CASGAGCRDTDTQYF. CDR3 nucleotides: TGTGCCAGCGGTGCAGGGTGCCGAGACACAGATACGCAGTACTTC.

A remark on this clonotype: Germline is not matched at one junction end, which may reflect a read error. The gene calls are TRBV24-1 and TRBJ2-3; tentatively, D is TRBD1 or TRBD2 (5 bases each). CDR3 length equals 17 residues. Germline V gene lookup returns CDR1 KGHDR and CDR2 SFDVKD. CDR3 DNA: TGTGCCACCAGTGAGGGGGACGGGCGCGTGGACCAAGAGACCCAGTATTTC. Amino acids: CATSEGDGRVDQETQYF.

This chain links TRBV6-1 with TRBJ2-1, with TRBD2 matching 9 bases. Matching the DNA end better, TRBJ2-7 makes the J call doubtful. CDR3 length equals 14 residues. Germline loops: CDR1 MNHNS, CDR2 SASEGT. For the CDR3, the DNA is TGTGCCAGCAGACCTAGCGGGGATGCCTACGAGCAGTACTTC. Protein: CASRPSGDAYEQYF.

This sequence joins TRBV6-1 and TRBJ1-4; D possibly corresponds to TRBD1 (5 bases). Germline-derived CDR1 and CDR2 are MNHNS and SASEGT. Trimming stripped 8 bases from V and 1 base from J, with 8 bases between. This CDR3 has 13 amino acids. This chain's CDR3 is CASHGGTNEKLFF. The CDR3 DNA reads as TGTGCCAGCCACGGGGGAACTAATGAAAAACTGTTTTTT.

V is TRBV19 and J is TRBJ2-2; 9 bases are a match to TRBD1. CDR3 length equals 14 residues. Trimming took 5 bases from V and 6 from J; bases not matched to a gene: 4. Germline values: CDR1 LNHDA, CDR2 SQIVND (reference sequence). The CDR3 loop reads CASSAGQGAGELFF. As DNA, the CDR3 is TGTGCCAGTAGTGCGGGACAGGGAGCCGGGGAGCTGTTTTTT.

This clonotype is judged medium-sized (0.01 to 0.1%). This rearrangement joins TRBV6-1 to TRBJ2-5; 7 positions match TRBD2. The closer fit of TRBJ2-3 to the DNA end suggests the J call may be wrong. This CDR3 spans 15 amino acids. Germline CDR1 is MNHNS and CDR2 is SASEGT. The chain's CDR3 is CASRRDYSSTDTQYF. The CDR3 bases are TGTGCCAGCAGAAGGGACTACAGCTCCACAGATACGCAGTATTTT.

Comments on this clonotype: With a much larger clone just one base away, this may be a read error. The chain is built from TRBV6-1 and TRBJ1-5; D not resolved. The CDR3 covers 11 residues. Germline V gene lookup returns CDR1 MNHNS and CDR2 SASEGT. CDR3 coding DNA: TGTGCCGGCAGTAAGGATCAGCCCCAGCATTTT. This gives the protein CAGSKDQPQHF.

This chain connects TRBV6-1 to TRBJ2-1; 13 bases line up with TRBD2. The CDR3 spans 16 residues. With 10 bases clipped from V and 7 bases from J, the junction kept 13 bases outside the gene matches. Germline V gene sequence: CDR1 MNHNS, CDR2 SASEGT. CDR3 DNA sequence: TGTGCCACCTCCGGGACTAGCGGGATCGTGGGAAATGAGCAGTTCTTC. This translates into CATSGTSGIVGNEQFF.

The chain joins TRBV4-2 to TRBJ2-5; D remains unclear. The DNA end is a closer match to TRBJ2-1, so the J assignment may be wrong. The germline V gene encodes CDR1 LGHNA and CDR2 YNFKEQ. This CDR3 has 14 residues. Here the CDR3 reads CASRLLGSLNEQFF. The CDR3 DNA reads as TGTGCCAGCAGGCTACTTGGGTCCCTCAATGAGCAGTTCTTC.

The V and J genes are TRBV6-1 and TRBJ2-5; 8 nucleotides line up with TRBD1. The end of the DNA is better explained by TRBJ2-7, so the J call may be wrong. This CDR3 is built from 14 residues. Germline V lookup: CDR1 MNHNS, CDR2 SASEGT. CDR3: CASSETDRVYEQYF. The CDR3 DNA follows: TGTGCCAGCAGTGAAACGGACAGGGTTTACGAGCAGTACTTC.

This chain uses TRBV7-8 with TRBJ2-3; a weak D match, TRBD1 (5 bases). Deletions cut 0 bases from V and 4 bases from J, with 8 bases between. Germline V lookup: CDR1 SGHVS, CDR2 FQNEAQ. CDR3 length equals 14 residues. The CDR3 nucleotides are TGTGCCAGCAGCTTAGCGGTAGGGGCAGATACGCAGTATTTT. Amino acid sequence: CASSLAVGADTQYF.

CDR3 in DNA: TGTGCCAGCCGACAGTTAATAGCCAAAAACATTCAGTACTTC. Translating it yields CASRQLIAKNIQYF. The chain recombines TRBV12-3 or TRBV12-4 with TRBJ2-4; maybe TRBD1 (5 bases). V was cut by 8 bases and J by 0 bases, with 11 bases left in between. The length of the CDR3 is 14 residues.

The chain links TRBV27 to TRBJ2-1; 8 positions agree with TRBD2. The ends lost 4 bases at V and 1 base at J; junction bases unmatched: 9. Germline CDR1 MNHEY, CDR2 SMNVEV (reference sequence). CDR3 length: 17 amino acids. CDR3 sequence: CASSWLTGGRSYNEQFF. The CDR3 DNA reads TGTGCCAGCAGTTGGTTGACCGGCGGGAGGTCCTACAATGAGCAGTTCTTC.

The chain carries TRBV6-1 and TRBJ2-2, with 10 bases that match TRBD1. V gave up 3 bases and J gave up 4 bases; unmatched junction bases: 5. CDR1 MNHNS and CDR2 SASEGT come from the germline V gene. This CDR3 region has 16 residues. In nucleotides, the CDR3 is TGTGCCAGCAGTGACCGGGACAGGGGTCGCACCGGGGAGCTGTTTTTT. This encodes CASSDRDRGRTGELFF.

This clonotype appeared once. This rearrangement joins TRBV5-1 to TRBJ2-5; 8 positions match TRBD2. The CDR3 loop spans 15 amino acids. Germline CDR1 reads SGHRS; CDR2 reads YFSETQ. Trimming took 4 bases from V and 5 from J; bases not matched to a gene: 10. The CDR3 spells CASSRLARDGETQYF. CDR3 nucleotides: TGCGCCAGCAGCCGACTAGCGCGAGACGGCGAGACCCAGTACTTC. The whole variable domain, filled in from reference TRBV5-1 and TRBJ2-5, reads KAGVTQTPRYLIKTRGQQVTLSCSPISGHRSVSWYQQTPGQGLQFLFEYFSETQRNKGNFPGRFSGRQFSNSRSEMNVSTLELGDSALYLCASSRLARDGETQYFGPGTRLLVL.

A note on this clonotype: One junction end does not reproduce the germline sequence, and a read error may be involved. The chain links TRBV10-3 to TRBJ2-1; TRBD1 aligns across 7 bases. The tail of the sequence fits TRBJ2-7 better, so the J call may be wrong. This CDR3 is built from 15 residues. Germline V CDR1 and CDR2: ENHRY, SYGVKD. CDR3 DNA sequence: TGTGCCAGCAGTGAGTCCCCAGGACAGGCCTACGAGCAGTACTTC. This encodes CASSESPGQAYEQYF.

The chain employs TRBV10-3 and TRBJ2-1; 7 bases are a match to TRBD2. The J call is in doubt because the DNA end fits TRBJ2-2 better. The CDR3 consists of 16 residues. CDR1 and CDR2 from the germline V gene are ENHRY and SYGVKD. The CDR3 nucleotides are TGTGCCATCAGTGACCCGGGAGGTATCTCCTACGGGGAGCTGTTTTTT. Residues: CAISDPGGISYGELFF.

The chain carries TRBV25-1 and TRBJ2-5; 9 bases are shared with TRBD2. V lost 3 bases and J lost 11; bases outside the gene matches: 13. Per germline, CDR1 MGHDK and CDR2 SYGVNS. The CDR3 contains 15 residues. The CDR3 coding sequence is TGTGCCAGCAGTGATTGGGCGGGAGGGTACAATGAGCAGTACTTC. Translation gives CASSDWAGGYNEQYF.

This clonotype was counted a few times. The rearrangement links TRBV10-3 to TRBJ2-1; D may be TRBD1 (5 bases). The CDR3 is 13 amino acids. Trimming left V 9 bases short and J 7 bases short, with 16 bases between. Per the germline V gene, CDR1 is ENHRY and CDR2 is SYGVKD. CDR3 bases: TGTGCCATTAATTCTGGGGCAGATAATGAGCAGTTCTTC. This codes for CAINSGADNEQFF.

This clonotype was picked up many times. The chain links TRBV10-2 to TRBJ2-3; TRBD2 aligns across 10 bases. V was clipped by 5 bases and J by 2 bases; unmatched bases: 1. Germline V CDR1 and CDR2: WSHSY, SAAADI. The CDR3 is 14 amino acids. The CDR3 loop is CASSLAGATDTQYF. The CDR3, as DNA: TGCGCCAGCAGTCTAGCGGGAGCCACAGATACGCAGTATTTT.

This CDR3 reads CASSLAGGPYNEQFF. In DNA form, the CDR3 reads TGTGCCAGCAGCTTAGCGGGGGGGCCCTACAATGAGCAGTTCTTC. J is TRBJ2-1 and V is TRBV7-2; perhaps TRBD2 as D (7 bases). The germline V gene encodes CDR1 SGHTA and CDR2 FQGNSA. The CDR3 has 15 residues. Trimming cost V 0 bases and J 2 bases, with 8 bases left between them.

This clonotype was seen a handful of times. The J gene is TRBJ2-3, the V gene TRBV27, with 9 bases lining up with TRBD2. This CDR3 contains 15 residues. CDR1 is MNHEY, CDR2 SMNVEV, per germline (reference sequence). Losses at the gene ends were 7 bases for V and 4 bases for J; bases not matched to a gene: 9. CDR3 nucleotide sequence: TGTGCCAGCACCGGTAGCGGGAGATCCGCAGATACGCAGTATTTT. Encoded protein: CASTGSGRSADTQYF.

This chain joins TRBV20-1 and TRBJ1-1, with D possibly TRBD1 on 6 matching bases. This CDR3 has 12 residues. V dropped 5 bases and J dropped 4 bases, with 11 bases sitting between them. Germline V gives CDR1 DFQATT, CDR2 SNEGSKA (reference sequence). CDR3 sequence (DNA): TGCAGTGCTCAGAGGGGGGGCACTGAAGCTTTCTTT. Translated, it gives CSAQRGGTEAFF.